These 18 T cell receptor beta chains came from one sample sequenced in a study of shared clonotypes between healthy human individuals. Only in-frame clones appear in the TCRdb table, and some are missing; sequencing was by immunoSEQ multiplex PCR. The data show under 650,000 clones, with almost 97% seen just once and under 0.06% held by the top ten. Input material: naive CD4+ T cells sorted from blood. Subset specified: CD45RA+ positively selected. The source of these receptors is a woman aged 30 to 39 in good health.

V gene TRBV27 combines with J gene TRBJ2-6, with D possibly TRBD2 on 8 matching bases. V gave up 10 bases and J gave up 4 bases, with 23 bases separating them. CDR1 and CDR2 (germline): MNHEY, SMNVEV (reference sequence). This CDR3 is built from 17 residues. CDR3 bases: TGTGCCACCCGGGGGGGCAGGGGGAAATCCGGGGCCAACGTCCTGACTTTC. Amino acids: CATRGGRGKSGANVLTF.

The V and J genes are TRBV19 and TRBJ1-5; 7 bases line up with TRBD1. In germline, CDR1 is LNHDA, CDR2 SQIVND (reference sequence). Germline trimming cut 1 base from V and 4 bases from J; bases unmatched to any gene: 10. The CDR3 has 17 residues. The CDR3 reads CASSIGFTGEVNQPQHF. The CDR3 DNA is TGTGCCAGTAGTATAGGGTTCACAGGGGAGGTGAATCAGCCCCAGCATTTT.

The chain combines TRBV5-1 with TRBJ2-7; D is possibly TRBD2 (5 bases). There are 16 residues in the CDR3. V was pared by 4 bases and J by 2 bases, with 19 bases between. CDR1 is SGHRS and CDR2 is YFSETQ in the germline V gene. CDR3 residues: CASSLTSGGRTYEQYF. The CDR3, as DNA: TGCGCCAGCAGCCTGACGTCTGGCGGGCGAACCTACGAGCAGTACTTC. Variable domain in full (rest from reference TRBV5-1 and TRBJ2-7): KAGVTQTPRYLIKTRGQQVTLSCSPISGHRSVSWYQQTPGQGLQFLFEYFSETQRNKGNFPGRFSGRQFSNSRSEMNVSTLELGDSALYLCASSLTSGGRTYEQYFGPGTRLTVT.

CDR3 in amino acids: CASRNLGGPSYEQYF. The CDR3 DNA reads TGTGCCAGCAGAAATCTCGGGGGCCCCTCCTACGAGCAGTACTTC. V is TRBV28 and J is TRBJ2-7; perhaps D is TRBD1 or TRBD2 (6 bases each). V was trimmed by 6 bases and J by 0 bases, leaving 15 bases between them. The CDR3 has 15 residues. CDR1 is MDHEN and CDR2 is SYDVKM in the germline V gene. Full variable domain (remainder filled in from reference TRBV28 and TRBJ2-7): DVKVTQSSRYLVKRTGEKVFLECVQDMDHENMFWYRQDPGLGLRLIYFSYDVKMKEKGDIPEGYSVSREKKERFSLILESASTNQTSMYLCASRNLGGPSYEQYFGPGTRLTVT.

J is TRBJ2-5 and V is TRBV15; D ambiguous. The end of the DNA fits TRBJ2-7 better, so the J call may be wrong. Germline values: CDR1 LNHNV, CDR2 YYDKDF (reference sequence). This CDR3 has 14 residues. CDR3 DNA: TGTGCCACCAGCAGAGTGGAGTTCGTCTACGAGCAGTACTTC. Encoded protein: CATSRVEFVYEQYF.

This sequence joins TRBV2 and TRBJ2-7, with D unclear. V dropped 4 bases and J dropped 3 bases, with 16 bases sitting between them. Germline CDR1 and CDR2: SNHLY and FYNNEI. The CDR3 is 15 residues long. In DNA, the CDR3 is TGTGCCAGCAGTGCGGGTCCTAGTATCGGCTACGAGCAGTACTTC. Its translation: CASSAGPSIGYEQYF. The full variable domain, with the rest looked up from reference TRBV2 and TRBJ2-7, is EPEVTQTPSHQVTQMGQEVILRCVPISNHLYFYWYRQILGQKVEFLVSFYNNEISEKSEIFDDQFSVERPDGSNFTLKIRSTKLEDSAMYFCASSAGPSIGYEQYFGPGTRLTVT.

The V and J genes are TRBV5-4 and TRBJ2-5; 12 bases map to TRBD2. The CDR3 runs 16 residues. Losses at the gene ends were 4 bases for V and 3 bases for J; bases not matched to a gene: 7. The germline CDR1 and CDR2 sequences are SGHNT and YYREEE (reference sequence). In DNA, the CDR3 is TGTGCCAGCAGCGGGCTAGCGGGAGGGCCAAAAGAGACCCAGTACTTC. It encodes CASSGLAGGPKETQYF. The full variable domain, with the rest looked up from reference TRBV5-4 and TRBJ2-5, is ETGVTQSPTHLIKTRGQQVTLRCSSQSGHNTVSWYQQALGQGPQFIFQYYREEENGRGNFPPRFSGLQFPNYSSELNVNALELDDSALYLCASSGLAGGPKETQYFGPGTRLLVL.

With regard to this clone: This sample also contains other DNA sequences that code for the same CDR3. The rearrangement uses TRBV28 and TRBJ1-1; D remains unclear. This CDR3 is built from 13 residues. Trimming left V 6 bases short and J 5 bases short, with 13 bases between. Germline CDR1 MDHEN, CDR2 SYDVKM. CDR3 protein: CASSLGGSTEAFF. The CDR3 bases are TGTGCCAGCAGCCTGGGTGGTTCAACTGAAGCTTTCTTT.

This clone was recorded only once. This chain joins TRBV5-8 and TRBJ1-5; D is possibly TRBD1 (5 bases). Trimming left V 1 base short and J 7 bases short, with 9 bases between. Germline-derived CDR1 and CDR2 are SGHTS and YDEGEE. The CDR3 runs to 13 residues. CDR3 DNA sequence: TGTGCCAGCAGCTTGTTAGGGGACCAGCCCCAGCATTTT. Its protein is CASSLLGDQPQHF.

The gene calls are TRBV5-6 and TRBJ2-1; TRBD2 matches 13 bases. The CDR3 spans 15 residues. The junction had 8 bases not matched to a gene; V was cut back by 7 bases and J by 7 bases. The germline gives CDR1 SGHDT, CDR2 YYEEEE. CDR3 residues: CASLYRTSGSNEQFF. The CDR3 nucleotides read TGTGCCAGCCTTTATAGGACTAGCGGGAGTAATGAGCAGTTCTTC.

The J gene is TRBJ1-2, the V gene TRBV5-1; D might be TRBD1 (5 bases). This CDR3 is 14 amino acids long. The V and J ends lost 4 bases and 5 bases respectively, with 15 bases between them. Germline CDR1 and CDR2: SGHRS and YFSETQ. The CDR3 reads CASSTGTETYGYTF. CDR3 coding DNA: TGCGCCAGCAGCACGGGGACGGAGACTTATGGCTACACCTTC.

This chain joins TRBV19 and TRBJ2-6; D uncertain. The CDR3 loop spans 13 amino acids. The germline V gene has CDR1 LNHDA and CDR2 SQIVND (reference sequence). Trimming cost V 8 bases and J 2 bases, with 7 bases left between them. The CDR3 region is CASALTGANVLTF. In nucleotides, the CDR3 is TGTGCCAGTGCACTGACTGGGGCCAACGTCCTGACTTTC.

This chain uses TRBV27 with TRBJ2-7; the match to TRBD1 covers 7 bases. Germline V gene lookup returns CDR1 MNHEY and CDR2 SMNVEV (reference sequence). CDR3 length: 14 residues. V was pared by 0 bases and J by 4 bases, with 3 bases of the junction left unmatched. The CDR3 loop is CASSLSRGSYEQYF. CDR3 DNA: TGTGCCAGCAGTTTATCCAGGGGGTCTTACGAGCAGTACTTC.

V is TRBV5-1 and J is TRBJ2-1, with no clear D. In germline, CDR1 is SGHRS, CDR2 YFSETQ. V was clipped by 4 bases and J by 6 bases, with 20 bases between them. The length of the CDR3 is 16 residues. The CDR3 sequence: CASSAKGVALGNEQFF. CDR3 DNA: TGCGCCAGCAGCGCCAAAGGAGTTGCTTTGGGCAATGAGCAGTTCTTC.

V gene TRBV15 combines with J gene TRBJ2-7; 7 nucleotides agree with TRBD1. The CDR3 is 14 residues long. Germline-derived CDR1 and CDR2 are LNHNV and YYDKDF (reference sequence). After removal of 2 bases from V and 2 bases from J, the junction contained 3 bases not matched to a gene. The CDR3 DNA reads as TGTGCCACCAGCAGAACGGGACAGACCTACGAGCAGTACTTC. Its translation: CATSRTGQTYEQYF.

The chain has TRBV19 and TRBJ2-2; D is possibly TRBD2 (6 bases). This CDR3 contains 16 residues. The V gene lost 5 bases and the J gene lost 7 bases, with 20 bases spanning the gap. Germline CDR1 reads LNHDA; CDR2 reads SQIVND (reference sequence). The CDR3 DNA reads as TGTGCCAGTAGTTCTGGGCGGGACCGGTTGGGCGGGGAGCTGTTTTTT. Translation: CASSSGRDRLGGELFF.

The chain employs TRBV9 and TRBJ2-7; D is uncertain. This CDR3 has 11 residues. Germline lookup yields CDR1 SGDLS and CDR2 YYNGEE. V shed 3 bases and J shed 3 bases, with 4 bases lying between them. CDR3 DNA: TGTGCCAGCAGCGCCTTCTACGAGCAGTACTTC. Translated: CASSAFYEQYF. The full variable domain, its missing parts supplied by reference TRBV9 and TRBJ2-7, is DSGVTQTPKHLITATGQRVTLRCSPRSGDLSVYWYQQSLDQGLQFLIQYYNGEERAKGNILERFSAQQFPDLHSELNLSSLELGDSALYFCASSAFYEQYFGPGTRLTVT.

This chain joins TRBV6-1 and TRBJ2-7; 8 positions agree with TRBD1. Germline values: CDR1 MNHNS, CDR2 SASEGT. V lost 2 bases, J lost 5 bases, and 8 bases stayed unmatched. The CDR3 consists of 15 residues. The CDR3 region is CASSESGRGRNEQYF. CDR3 DNA sequence: TGTGCCAGCAGTGAATCCGGCAGGGGGCGGAACGAGCAGTACTTC.